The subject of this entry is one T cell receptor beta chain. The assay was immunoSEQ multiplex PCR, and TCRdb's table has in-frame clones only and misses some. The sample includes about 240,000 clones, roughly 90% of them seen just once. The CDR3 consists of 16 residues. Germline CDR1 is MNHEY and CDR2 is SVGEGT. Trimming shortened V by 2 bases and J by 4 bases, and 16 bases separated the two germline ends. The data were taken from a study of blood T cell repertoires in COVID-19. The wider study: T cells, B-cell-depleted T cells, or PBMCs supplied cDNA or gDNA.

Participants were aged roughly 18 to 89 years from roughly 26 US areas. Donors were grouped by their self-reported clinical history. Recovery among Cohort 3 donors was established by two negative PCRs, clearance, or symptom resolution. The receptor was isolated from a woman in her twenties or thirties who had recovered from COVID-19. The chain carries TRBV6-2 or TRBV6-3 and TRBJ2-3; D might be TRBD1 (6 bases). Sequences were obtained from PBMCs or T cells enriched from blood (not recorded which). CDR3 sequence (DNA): TGTGCCAGCAGTTACGGGGGCCATCAGGAGCCAGATACGCAGTATTTT. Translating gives CASSYGGHQEPDTQYF.